The T cell receptor beta chain described here comes from a study of blood T cell repertoires in COVID-19. This table comes from immunoSEQ multiplex PCR, and its TCRdb copy is limited to in-frame clones, with some not included. Of around 140,000 clones detected, about 87% appear once; the ten largest clones hold around 11%. This TCR was recovered from a man in his sixties who had recovered from COVID-19. Source material: PBMCs or T cells enriched from blood (not recorded which).

The CDR3 region has the DNA TGTGCCAGCAGCTTAAGACAGGGTCAGTTCTTC. Its translation: CASSLRQGQFF. This chain joins TRBV5-6 and TRBJ2-1, with TRBD1 matching 7 bases. V gave up 2 bases and J gave up 13 bases; unmatched junction bases: 3. This CDR3 spans 11 amino acids. CDR1 is SGHDT and CDR2 is YYEEEE in the germline V gene. Together with reference TRBV5-6 and TRBJ2-1, the CDR3 gives the full variable domain: DAGVTQSPTHLIKTRGQQVTLRCSPKSGHDTVSWYQQALGQGPQFIFQYYEEEERQRGNFPDRFSGHQFPNYSSELNVNALLLGDSALYLCASSLRQGQFFGPGTRLTVL.